This T cell receptor (beta chain) appears in the sequencing data of a study of cytomegalovirus exposure and HLA in healthy donors. The study's findings and limits: In a later analysis, V- and J-gene trimming of beta chains associated with a DCLRE1C missense variant, replicated independently.

A note on this clone: The antigen is undetermined.

The CDR3 loop spans 18 amino acids. Trimming removed 6 bases from V and 0 bases from J, with 22 bases in between. The study ran its PCR with 60 Vbeta and 13 Jbeta primers. Here immunoSEQ multiplex PCR was the method, and the copy in TCRdb shows in-frame clones only, minus some. The data contain fewer than 250,000 clones, less than 80% of them singletons. Participants comprised healthy donors of bone marrow. Unrecorded immune exposure was likely among donors, who were nominally healthy when sampled. The chain couples TRBV5-3 to TRBJ1-5; D possibly corresponds to TRBD1 (5 bases). TRBV5-3 is sorted into the ORF group, with uncertain function. Specimen: PBMCs. The receptor comes from a girl aged 2-10 years in good health and CMV-seronegative. The CDR3 DNA sequence: TGTGCCAGAACTCATAGTCGGCAAGGGGCATATAGCAATCAGCCCCAGCATTTT. It is translated as CARTHSRQGAYSNQPQHF.